Listed below are T cell receptor beta chains from one sample, sequenced in a study of OX40 agonist ivuxolimab in advanced cancers. Sequenced by immunoSEQ multiplex PCR; TCRdb stores in-frame clones only, minus some. The top ten clones hold roughly 0.45% of a sample with about 73,000 clones, about 94% of them seen once. This sample comprised CD4+ or CD8+ T cells sorted from blood, obtained in a trial of the OX40 agonist ivuxolimab. The receptors derive from an adult with an advanced solid tumor such as melanoma, head and neck, liver or kidney cancer. CDR3s include the opening cysteine and the closing phenylalanine or tryptophan. A D gene is named only where the DNA matches it firmly. A row's size may be missing; if present it is once, few, many or a size class.

NA TRBJ2-2 TRBV11-3 NA CASSSPSAGELFF TGTGCCAGCAGCTCCCCTAGCGCCGGGGAGCTGTTTTTT
TRBD1 TRBJ1-1 TRBV6-1 few CASSGWTGTLNTEAFF TGTGCCAGCAGTGGATGGACAGGGACCTTGAACACTGAAGCTTTCTTT
NA TRBJ2-1 TRBV5-1 NA CASSLSPTTPYNEQFF TGCGCCAGCAGCTTGTCACCGACTACACCCTACAATGAGCAGTTCTTC
NA TRBJ1-1 TRBV30 NA CAWKGTANTEAFF TGTGCCTGGAAAGGGACCGCGAACACTGAAGCTTTCTTT
TRBD2 TRBJ2-1 TRBV9 few CASSTSGTSGSNPLF TGTGCCAGCAGCACGTCCGGGACTAGCGGGAGCAATCCCCTCTTC
NA TRBJ2-7 TRBV27 few CASSLRWQGGGEQYF TGTGCCAGCAGTTTAAGGTGGCAGGGAGGTGGTGAGCAGTACTTC
TRBD1 TRBJ2-7 TRBV6-5 NA CASSYTPGTVTYEQYF TGTGCCAGCAGTTACACACCCGGGACAGTGACCTACGAGCAGTACTTC
TRBD1 TRBJ2-7 TRBV12-5 NA CASGLVRTPGQEPYEQYF TGTGCTAGTGGTTTGGTAAGGACCCCAGGACAGGAGCCCTACGAGCAGTACTTC
TRBD1 TRBJ1-3 TRBV6-1 few CASYPDRASGNTIYF TGTGCCAGCTATCCGGACAGGGCCTCTGGAAACACCATATATTTT
NA TRBJ1-1 TRBV2 NA CASSGGIKETEAFF TGTGCCAGCAGTGGTGGCATTAAGGAGACTGAAGCTTTCTTT
TRBD2 TRBJ2-1 TRBV29-1 once CSVEVGGDYNEQFF TGCAGCGTTGAAGTGGGGGGGGACTACAATGAGCAGTTCTTC
TRBD2 TRBJ2-5 TRBV6-6 NA CASGLAGDQETQYF TGTGCCAGCGGGCTAGCGGGAGACCAAGAGACCCAGTACTTC
TRBD1 TRBJ1-1 TRBV18 NA CASSPLRQGAGDTEAFF TGTGCCAGCTCACCACTGCGACAGGGGGCGGGGGACACTGAAGCTTTCTTT
NA TRBJ2-1 TRBV15 few CATSRDPDEGSYNEQFF TGTGCCACCAGCAGAGATCCTGATGAGGGCTCCTACAATGAGCAGTTCTTC
NA TRBJ2-5 TRBV19 NA CASSIGGYQETQYF TGTGCCAGTAGTATAGGTGGATACCAAGAGACCCAGTACTTC
NA TRBJ1-4 TRBV29-1 NA CSVHGRDEKLFF TGCAGCGTTCATGGTCGGGATGAAAAACTGTTTTTT
NA TRBJ1-4 TRBV14 NA CASSPGYLSMGTNEKLFF TGTGCCAGCTCCCCGGGGTACCTAAGCATGGGAACTAATGAAAAACTGTTTTTT
NA TRBJ2-7 TRBV30 NA CAWSIGDYLYEQYF TGTGCCTGGAGCATAGGCGATTACCTCTACGAGCAGTACTTC
TRBD1 TRBJ2-7 TRBV6-5 NA CASSSGTGQGTYEQYF TGTGCCAGCAGTTCTGGGACGGGACAGGGGACCTACGAGCAGTACTTC
NA TRBJ1-5 TRBV6-1 few CASGVHSNQPQHF TGTGCCAGCGGTGTACATAGCAATCAGCCCCAGCATTTT
NA TRBJ1-2 TRBV27 NA CASSPESANQPHNYGYTF TGTGCCAGCAGTCCCGAGAGCGCCAATCAACCCCATAACTATGGCTACACCTTC
TRBD2 TRBJ2-7 TRBV4-3 NA CASSQDIPGAGGTYEQYF TGCGCCAGCAGCCAAGATATCCCTGGAGCGGGAGGAACCTACGAGCAGTACTTC
NA TRBJ1-3 TRBV5-8 NA CASSLWGRSGNTIYF TGTGCCAGCAGCTTGTGGGGGCGGTCTGGAAACACCATATATTTT
NA TRBJ2-3 TRBV29-1 once CSVEARGSRDTQYF TGCAGCGTTGAAGCACGGGGCTCGAGAGATACGCAGTATTTT
TRBD2 TRBJ2-2 TRBV7-6 NA CASSSGNRGLAGITGELFF TGTGCCAGCAGCTCTGGGAACAGGGGACTAGCGGGCATCACCGGGGAGCTGTTTTTT
NA TRBJ2-5 TRBV7-9 NA CASSLAGAMETQYF TGTGCCAGCAGCTTAGCAGGTGCTATGGAGACCCAGTACTTC
TRBD2 TRBJ2-1 TRBV2 NA CASSLGRTSGRPYEQFF TGTGCCAGCAGTCTGGGGAGGACTAGCGGGAGACCCTATGAGCAGTTCTTC
TRBD2 TRBJ2-7 TRBV30 NA CAWSPPGTRTYEQYF TGTGCCTGGAGTCCCCCCGGGACTAGAACCTACGAGCAGTACTTC
TRBD1 TRBJ2-3 TRBV7-2 NA CASSLTGQGADTQYF TGTGCCAGCAGTCTAACCGGACAGGGTGCAGATACGCAGTATTTT
TRBD1 TRBJ2-7 TRBV23-1 NA CASSPGQGAYEQYF TGCGCCAGCAGTCCGGGACAGGGGGCCTACGAGCAGTACTTC
NA TRBJ2-2 TRBV5-4 NA CASSLASAHTGELFF TGTGCCAGCAGCTTGGCTAGCGCCCACACCGGGGAGCTGTTTTTT
NA TRBJ2-7 TRBV19 NA CASSIVMQESYEQYF TGTGCCAGTAGTATAGTTATGCAGGAATCCTACGAGCAGTACTTC
NA TRBJ1-2 TRBV14 NA CASSQDVAYGYTF TGTGCCAGCAGCCAAGACGTCGCCTATGGCTACACCTTC
NA TRBJ2-7 TRBV6-8 NA CAPGRGGPRPSLNYEQYF TGTGCCCCGGGTCGGGGCGGACCTCGACCTTCTTTGAACTACGAGCAGTACTTC
TRBD2 TRBJ2-1 TRBV9 once CASSVASGSVSYNEQFF TGTGCCAGCAGCGTAGCTAGCGGGAGCGTCTCCTACAATGAGCAGTTCTTC
NA TRBJ1-1 TRBV14 NA CASSPFMGGEAFF TGTGCCAGCAGCCCTTTTATGGGGGGGGAAGCTTTCTTT
TRBD1 TRBJ1-1 TRBV29-1 once CSGEGQMNTEAFF TGCAGCGGCGAGGGACAGATGAACACTGAAGCTTTCTTT
TRBD1 TRBJ2-1 TRBV19 NA CASSIEGTGDFYNEQFF TGTGCCAGTAGTATAGAGGGGACAGGGGATTTCTACAATGAGCAGTTCTTC
NA TRBJ1-3 TRBV20-1 NA CSAPEGNTIYF TGCAGTGCCCCCGAGGGAAACACCATATATTTT
NA TRBJ1-1 TRBV10-2 once CASNSGQNTEAFF TGCGCCAGCAATTCAGGGCAGAACACTGAAGCTTTCTTT
NA TRBJ2-5 TRBV28 NA CASSLTSLFMTQYF TGTGCCAGCAGTTTGACTAGTCTGTTTATGACCCAGTACTTC
NA TRBJ2-3 TRBV5-1 NA CASSLTTSRSDTQYF TGCGCCAGCAGCTTGACGACTAGTCGGTCAGATACGCAGTATTTT
NA TRBJ2-3 TRBV5-6 NA CASSGGPSTDTQYF TGTGCCAGCAGCGGGGGGCCTAGCACAGATACGCAGTATTTT
NA TRBJ1-2 TRBV19 NA CASSIALGGAGYTF TGTGCCAGTAGTATAGCCCTGGGGGGAGCCGGCTACACCTTC
TRBD2 TRBJ2-3 TRBV2 NA CASSQGLAATDTQYF TGTGCCAGCAGCCAGGGACTAGCGGCCACAGATACGCAGTATTTT